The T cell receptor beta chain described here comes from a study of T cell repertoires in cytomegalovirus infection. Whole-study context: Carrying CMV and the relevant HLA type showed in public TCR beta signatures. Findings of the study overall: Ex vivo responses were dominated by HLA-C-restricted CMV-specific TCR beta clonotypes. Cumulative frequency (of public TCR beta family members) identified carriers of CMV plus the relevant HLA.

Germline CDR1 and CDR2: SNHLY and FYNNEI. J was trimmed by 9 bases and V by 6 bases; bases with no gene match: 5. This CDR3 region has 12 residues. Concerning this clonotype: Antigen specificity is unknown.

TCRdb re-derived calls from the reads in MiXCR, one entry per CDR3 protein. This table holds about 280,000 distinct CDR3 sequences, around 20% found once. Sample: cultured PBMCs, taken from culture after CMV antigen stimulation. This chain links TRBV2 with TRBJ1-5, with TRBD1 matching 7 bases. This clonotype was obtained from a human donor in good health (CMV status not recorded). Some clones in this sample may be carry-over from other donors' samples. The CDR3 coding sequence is TGTGCCAGCAGAACAGGGGTTGGGCCCCAGCATTTT. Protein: CASRTGVGPQHF.